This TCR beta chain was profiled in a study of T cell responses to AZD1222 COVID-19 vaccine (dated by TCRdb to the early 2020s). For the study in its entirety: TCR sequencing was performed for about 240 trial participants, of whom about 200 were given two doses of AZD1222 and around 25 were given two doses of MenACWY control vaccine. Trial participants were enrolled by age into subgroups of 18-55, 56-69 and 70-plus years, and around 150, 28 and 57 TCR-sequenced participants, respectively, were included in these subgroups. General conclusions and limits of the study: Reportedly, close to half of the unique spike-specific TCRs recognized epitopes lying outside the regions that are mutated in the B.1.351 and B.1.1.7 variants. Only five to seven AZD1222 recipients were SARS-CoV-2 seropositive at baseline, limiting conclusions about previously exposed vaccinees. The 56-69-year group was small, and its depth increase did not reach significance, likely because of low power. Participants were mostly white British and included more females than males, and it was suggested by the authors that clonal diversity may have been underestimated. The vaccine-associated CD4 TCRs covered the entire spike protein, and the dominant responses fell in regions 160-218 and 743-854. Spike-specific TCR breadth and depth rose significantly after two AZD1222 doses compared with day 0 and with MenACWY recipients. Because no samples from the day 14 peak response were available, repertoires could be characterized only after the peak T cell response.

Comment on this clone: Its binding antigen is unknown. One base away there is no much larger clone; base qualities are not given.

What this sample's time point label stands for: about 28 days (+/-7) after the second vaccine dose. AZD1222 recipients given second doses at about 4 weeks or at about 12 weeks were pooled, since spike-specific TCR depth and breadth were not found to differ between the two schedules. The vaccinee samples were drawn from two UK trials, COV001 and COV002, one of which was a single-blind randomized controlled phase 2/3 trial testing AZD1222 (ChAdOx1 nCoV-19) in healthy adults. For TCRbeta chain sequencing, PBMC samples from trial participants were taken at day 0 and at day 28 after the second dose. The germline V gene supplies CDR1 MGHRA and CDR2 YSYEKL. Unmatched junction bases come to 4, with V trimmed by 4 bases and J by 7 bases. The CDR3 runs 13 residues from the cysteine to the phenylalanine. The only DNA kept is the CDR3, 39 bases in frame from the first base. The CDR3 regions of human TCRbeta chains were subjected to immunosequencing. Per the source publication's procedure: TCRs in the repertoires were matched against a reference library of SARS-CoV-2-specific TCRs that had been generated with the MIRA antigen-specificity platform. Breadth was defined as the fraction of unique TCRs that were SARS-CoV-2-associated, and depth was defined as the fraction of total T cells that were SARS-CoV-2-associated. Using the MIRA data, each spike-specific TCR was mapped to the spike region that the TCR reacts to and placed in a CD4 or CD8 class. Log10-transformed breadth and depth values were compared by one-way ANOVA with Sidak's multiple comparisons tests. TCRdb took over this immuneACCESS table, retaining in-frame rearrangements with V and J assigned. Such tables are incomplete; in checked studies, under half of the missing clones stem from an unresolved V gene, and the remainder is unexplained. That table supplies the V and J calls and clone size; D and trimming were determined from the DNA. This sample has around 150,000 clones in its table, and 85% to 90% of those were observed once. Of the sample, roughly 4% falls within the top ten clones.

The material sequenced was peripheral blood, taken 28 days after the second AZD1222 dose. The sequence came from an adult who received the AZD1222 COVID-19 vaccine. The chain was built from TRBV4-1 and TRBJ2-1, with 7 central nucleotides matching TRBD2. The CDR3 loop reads CASSPAGQNEQFF. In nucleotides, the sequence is TGCGCCAGCAGCCCAGCGGGGCAAAATGAGCAGTTCTTC.